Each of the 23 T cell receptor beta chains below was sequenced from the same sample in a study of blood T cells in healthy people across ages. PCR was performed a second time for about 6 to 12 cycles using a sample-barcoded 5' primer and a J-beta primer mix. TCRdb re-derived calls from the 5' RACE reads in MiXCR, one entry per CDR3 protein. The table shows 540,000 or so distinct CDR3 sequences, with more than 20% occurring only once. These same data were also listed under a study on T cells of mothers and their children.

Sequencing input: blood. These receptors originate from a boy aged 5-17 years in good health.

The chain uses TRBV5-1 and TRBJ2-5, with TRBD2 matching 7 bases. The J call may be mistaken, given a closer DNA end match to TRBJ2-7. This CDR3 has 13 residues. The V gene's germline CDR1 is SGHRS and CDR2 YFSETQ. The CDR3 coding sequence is TGCGCCAGCAGAGAAACAGCGGGGTACGAGCAGTACTTC. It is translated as CASRETAGYEQYF.

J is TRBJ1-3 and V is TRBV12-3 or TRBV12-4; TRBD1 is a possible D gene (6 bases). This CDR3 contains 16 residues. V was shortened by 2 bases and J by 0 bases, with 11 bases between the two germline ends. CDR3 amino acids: CASSLLGHVSGNTIYF. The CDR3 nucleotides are TGTGCCAGCAGTTTACTGGGACACGTCTCTGGAAACACCATATATTTT.

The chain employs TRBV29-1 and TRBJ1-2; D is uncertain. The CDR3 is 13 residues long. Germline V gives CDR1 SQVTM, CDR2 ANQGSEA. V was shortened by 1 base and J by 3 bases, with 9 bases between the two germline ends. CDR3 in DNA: TGCAGCGTTGAAGTTGCAGCCTACTATGGCTACACCTTC. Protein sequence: CSVEVAAYYGYTF.

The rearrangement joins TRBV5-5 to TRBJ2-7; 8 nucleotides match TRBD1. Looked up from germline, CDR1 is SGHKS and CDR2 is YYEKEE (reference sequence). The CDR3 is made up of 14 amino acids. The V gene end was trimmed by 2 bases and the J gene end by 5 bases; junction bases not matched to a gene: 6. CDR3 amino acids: CASSFGQGGHEQYF. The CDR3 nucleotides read TGTGCCAGCAGCTTCGGACAGGGTGGGCACGAGCAGTACTTC.

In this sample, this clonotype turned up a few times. CDR3 protein: CASSPRTGNYGYTF. The CDR3, as DNA: TGTGCCAGCAGCCCCAGGACGGGAAACTATGGCTACACCTTC. The rearrangement links TRBV9 to TRBJ1-2; D is unclear. CDR1 is SGDLS and CDR2 is YYNGEE in the germline V gene. The germline V and J ends were trimmed by 4 bases and 2 bases, with 12 bases remaining between them. This CDR3 is built from 14 residues.

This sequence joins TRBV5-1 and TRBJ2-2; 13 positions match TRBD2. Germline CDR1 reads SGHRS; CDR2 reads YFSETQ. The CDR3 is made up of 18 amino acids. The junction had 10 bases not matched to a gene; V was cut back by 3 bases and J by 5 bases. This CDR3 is CASSWGLAGFPVTGELFF. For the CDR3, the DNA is TGCGCCAGCAGCTGGGGACTAGCGGGATTCCCCGTGACCGGGGAGCTGTTTTTT.

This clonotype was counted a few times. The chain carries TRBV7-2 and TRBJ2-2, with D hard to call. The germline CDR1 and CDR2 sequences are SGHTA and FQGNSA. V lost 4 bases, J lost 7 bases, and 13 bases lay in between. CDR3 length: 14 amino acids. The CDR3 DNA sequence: TGTGCCAGCAGCTCCCGAATAGTCGGCGGGGAGCTGTTTTTT. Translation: CASSSRIVGGELFF.

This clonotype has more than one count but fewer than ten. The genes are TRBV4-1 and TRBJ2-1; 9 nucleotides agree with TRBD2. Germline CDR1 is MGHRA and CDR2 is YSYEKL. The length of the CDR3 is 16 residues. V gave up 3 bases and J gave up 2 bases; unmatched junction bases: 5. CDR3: CASSHGSSGTYNEQFF. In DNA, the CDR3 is TGCGCCAGCAGCCATGGATCTAGCGGGACCTACAATGAGCAGTTCTTC.

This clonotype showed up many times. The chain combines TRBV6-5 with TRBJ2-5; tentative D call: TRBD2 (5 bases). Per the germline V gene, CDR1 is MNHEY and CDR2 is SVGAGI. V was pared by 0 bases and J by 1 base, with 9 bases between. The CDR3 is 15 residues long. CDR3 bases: TGTGCCAGCAGTTACTCTTCGGGGTCCCAAGAGACCCAGTACTTC. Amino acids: CASSYSSGSQETQYF.

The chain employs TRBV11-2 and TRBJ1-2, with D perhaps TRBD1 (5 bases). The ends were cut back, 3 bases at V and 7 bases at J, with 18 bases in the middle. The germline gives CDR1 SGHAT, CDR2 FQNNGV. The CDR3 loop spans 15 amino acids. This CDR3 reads CASSFLDSPLGGYTF. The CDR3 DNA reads TGTGCCAGCAGCTTCCTTGACAGTCCCCTCGGTGGCTACACCTTC.

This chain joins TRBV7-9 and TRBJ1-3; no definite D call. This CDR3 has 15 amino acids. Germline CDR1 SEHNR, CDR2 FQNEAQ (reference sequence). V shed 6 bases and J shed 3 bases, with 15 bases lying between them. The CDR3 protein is CASRSGWGDGNTIYF. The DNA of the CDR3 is TGTGCCAGCAGGTCGGGGTGGGGTGATGGAAACACCATATATTTT.

CDR3: CASSPRTGYYNEQFF. The CDR3 nucleotides read TGTGCCAGCAGTCCCAGGACAGGGTACTACAATGAGCAGTTCTTC. The V gene is TRBV6-6, the J gene TRBJ2-1; 8 positions agree with TRBD1. The CDR3 length is 15 residues. Germline trimming cut 5 bases from V and 3 bases from J; bases unmatched to any gene: 6. Germline loops: CDR1 MNHNY, CDR2 SVGAGI (reference sequence).

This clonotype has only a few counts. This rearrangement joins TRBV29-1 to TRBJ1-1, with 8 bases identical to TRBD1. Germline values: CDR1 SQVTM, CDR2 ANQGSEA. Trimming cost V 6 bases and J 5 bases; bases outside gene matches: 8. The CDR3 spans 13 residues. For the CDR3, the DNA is TGCAGCGTCGTTATCAGGGGGCGGACTGAAGCTTTCTTT. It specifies CSVVIRGRTEAFF.

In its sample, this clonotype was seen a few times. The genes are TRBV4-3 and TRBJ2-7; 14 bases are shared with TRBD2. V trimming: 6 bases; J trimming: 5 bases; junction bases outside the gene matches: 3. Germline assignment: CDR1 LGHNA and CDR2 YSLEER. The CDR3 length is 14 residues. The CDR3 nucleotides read TGCGCCAGCAGTTGGGGACTAGCGGGAGACGAGCAGTACTTC. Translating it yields CASSWGLAGDEQYF.

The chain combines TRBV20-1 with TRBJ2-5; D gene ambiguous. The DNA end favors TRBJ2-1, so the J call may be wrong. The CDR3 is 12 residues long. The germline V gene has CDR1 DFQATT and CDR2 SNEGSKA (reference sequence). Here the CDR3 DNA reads TGCAGTGCTAGTGCCAGCATGGTTGAGCAGTTCTTC. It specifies CSASASMVEQFF.

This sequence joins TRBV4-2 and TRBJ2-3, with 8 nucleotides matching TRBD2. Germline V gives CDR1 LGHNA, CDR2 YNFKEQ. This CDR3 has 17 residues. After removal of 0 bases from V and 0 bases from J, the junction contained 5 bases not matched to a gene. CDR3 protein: CASSQDRTSTSTDTQYF. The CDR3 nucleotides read TGTGCCAGCAGCCAAGATCGGACTAGCACTAGCACAGATACGCAGTATTTT.

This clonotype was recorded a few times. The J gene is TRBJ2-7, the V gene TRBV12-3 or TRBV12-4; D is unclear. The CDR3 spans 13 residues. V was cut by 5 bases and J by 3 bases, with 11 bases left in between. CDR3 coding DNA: TGTGCCAGCAGTCCCCAGCGATACTACGAGCAGTACTTC. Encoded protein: CASSPQRYYEQYF.

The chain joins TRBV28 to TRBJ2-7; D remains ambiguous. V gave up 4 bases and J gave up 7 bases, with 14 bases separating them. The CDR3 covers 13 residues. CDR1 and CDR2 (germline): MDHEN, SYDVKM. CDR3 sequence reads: CASSSLGSGEQYF. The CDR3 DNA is TGTGCCAGCAGTTCCCTCGGGTCTGGGGAGCAGTACTTC.

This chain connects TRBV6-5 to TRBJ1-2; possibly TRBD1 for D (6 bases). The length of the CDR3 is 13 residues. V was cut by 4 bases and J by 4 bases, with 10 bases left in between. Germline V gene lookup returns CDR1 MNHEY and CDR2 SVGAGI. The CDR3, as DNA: TGTGCCAGCAGTTCGAGGGGGATCTATGGCTACACCTTC. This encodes CASSSRGIYGYTF.

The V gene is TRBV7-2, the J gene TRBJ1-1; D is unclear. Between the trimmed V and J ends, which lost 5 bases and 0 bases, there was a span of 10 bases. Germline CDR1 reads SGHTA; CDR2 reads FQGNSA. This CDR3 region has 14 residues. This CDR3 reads CASSLPGMNTEAFF. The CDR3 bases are TGTGCCAGCAGCCTACCAGGCATGAACACTGAAGCTTTCTTT.

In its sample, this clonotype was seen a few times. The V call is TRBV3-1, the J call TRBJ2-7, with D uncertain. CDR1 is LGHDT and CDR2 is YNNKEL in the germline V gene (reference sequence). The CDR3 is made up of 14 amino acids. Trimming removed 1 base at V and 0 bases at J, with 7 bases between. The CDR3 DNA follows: TGTGCCAGCAGCCAAGCGTCCAGCTCCTACGAGCAGTACTTC. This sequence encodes CASSQASSSYEQYF.

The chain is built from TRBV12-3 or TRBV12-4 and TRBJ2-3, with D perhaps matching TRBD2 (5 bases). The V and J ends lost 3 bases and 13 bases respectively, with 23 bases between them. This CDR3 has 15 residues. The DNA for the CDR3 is TGTGCCAGCAGTTTTCCTAGAGGGAGAACAGATGCGGAGTATTTT. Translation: CASSFPRGRTDAEYF.

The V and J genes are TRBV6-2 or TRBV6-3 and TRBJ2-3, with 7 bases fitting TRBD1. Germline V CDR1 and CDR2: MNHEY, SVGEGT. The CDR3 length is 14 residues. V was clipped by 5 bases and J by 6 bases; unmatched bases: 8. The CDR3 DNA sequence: TGTGCCAGCAGTCTCGACAGGGTAAAGGATACGCAGTATTTT. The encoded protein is CASSLDRVKDTQYF.